Below are 5 T cell receptor beta chains sequenced from a single sample in a study of CD8+ T cells in alopecia areata. The sequencing template was cDNA reverse transcribed from extracted RNA. TCRdb's copy holds only in-frame clones and misses some; the assay was immunoSEQ multiplex PCR. The sample has under 300,000 clones; around three fifths are singletons. Noted treatment: oral pan-JAK inhibitor, 5-10 mg twice daily. Specimen: CD4+ T cells sorted from blood, collected around week 54, from a patient treated with tofacitinib. The receptors were gathered from a human donor with alopecia areata.

The chain has TRBV30 and TRBJ1-5; 9 bases align to TRBD1. The CDR3 sequence is 13 residues long. Per germline, CDR1 GTSNPN and CDR2 SVGIG (reference sequence). With V trimmed by 4 bases and J by 6 bases, 4 bases remained unmatched. The CDR3 region has the DNA TGTGCCTGGAACAGGGGGCTGACTCAGCCCCAGCATTTT. Protein sequence: CAWNRGLTQPQHF.

In this sample, this clone turned up a few times. The rearrangement uses TRBV30 and TRBJ1-6; possibly TRBD1 for D (5 bases). V lost 1 base and J lost 9, with 13 bases in between. The V gene's germline CDR1 is GTSNPN and CDR2 SVGIG (reference sequence). This CDR3 has 14 amino acids. DNA for the CDR3: TGTGCCTGGAGTGCGGCAGGGAGAGGTTCACCCCTCCACTTT. This codes for CAWSAAGRGSPLHF.

The chain couples TRBV6-5 to TRBJ1-2; TRBD1 is a possible D gene (6 bases). This CDR3 spans 14 amino acids. V gave up 0 bases and J gave up 4 bases, with 9 bases separating them. The V gene's germline CDR1 is MNHEY and CDR2 SVGAGI. CDR3 region: CASSYSRGLYGYTF. The CDR3 DNA follows: TGTGCCAGCAGTTACTCGCGGGGGCTCTATGGCTACACCTTC.

This clone came up a few times. The chain uses TRBV25-1 and TRBJ2-2; D is unresolved. Germline loops: CDR1 MGHDK, CDR2 SYGVNS. Trimming removed 7 bases at V and 7 bases at J, with 10 bases between. CDR3 length equals 12 residues. The CDR3, as DNA: TGTGCCAGCACTCAGGAGTTCGGGGAGCTGTTTTTT. Protein product: CASTQEFGELFF.

This clone occurred once. The V call is TRBV7-9, the J call TRBJ1-5, with TRBD1 as a possible D gene (6 bases). The CDR3 runs to 13 residues. Germline loops: CDR1 SEHNR, CDR2 FQNEAQ (reference sequence). Trimming pared 3 bases from V and 5 bases from J, leaving 8 bases between. In nucleotides, the CDR3 is TGTGCCAGCAGCTTCTCAGGGGATCAGCCCCAGCATTTT. Translating gives CASSFSGDQPQHF.